This TCR beta chain came from a study of T cell responses to AZD1222 COVID-19 vaccine. Findings and limits, study-wide: The donor group comprised mostly white British people and more females; the analysis possibly underestimated clonal diversity. Increased Spike-specific TCR breadth and depth were observed after two AZD1222 doses. The CD4 TCRs associated with vaccination extended across spike and predominated at 160-218 and 743-854. At study baseline, merely six AZD1222 recipients were seropositive.

This clone was seen just once. Its specificity is unknown. V shed 0 bases and J 5 bases; nucleotides not matched to a gene: 7. The CDR3 extends over 15 amino acids. Looked up from germline, CDR1 is SGHKS and CDR2 is YYEKEE (reference sequence). The method was immunoSEQ multiplex PCR; TCRdb's version includes in-frame clones alone and lacks a portion of them. The sample consists of 130,000 to 150,000 clones, 82% of them appearing once. The TCR was taken from an adult in good health. The chain couples TRBV5-5 to TRBJ2-5; 7 bases match TRBD1. Here the sequenced sample was peripheral blood, taken on day 0 of MenACWY control vaccination. The chain's CDR3 is CASSLEYGRGETQYF. The CDR3 DNA reads as TGTGCCAGCAGCTTGGAGTACGGCAGGGGGGAGACCCAGTACTTC.